This T cell receptor (beta chain) is from a study of shared clonotypes between healthy human individuals. Overall study findings and caveats: A generally larger estimated richness was seen in naive subsets than in memory subsets.

Concerning this clone itself: Its target is not known.

Memory CD4+ cells were the fraction left after CD45RA+ naive selection. Deep-level assay runs were performed. Produced via immunoSEQ multiplex PCR; TCRdb's table is partial and in-frame only. Of about 2.3 million clones in the sample, just over 90% were seen once. The source is a man aged 18 to 35 in good health. Some clones in this sample may be carry-over from other donors' samples. Sequencing was done on a sample of naive CD4+ T cells from PBMCs. The sample's subset: CD45RA+ positively selected.

As DNA, the CDR3 is TGTGCCAGCAGGTACGAGACAGATACGCAGTATTTT. Residues: CASRYETDTQYF. The genes are TRBV2 and TRBJ2-3; D is undetermined. The CDR3 runs to 12 residues. CDR1 and CDR2 from the germline V gene are SNHLY and FYNNEI. Trimming took off 6 bases at V and 3 bases at J, with 7 bases between the two ends.